The 31 T cell receptor beta chains in this list originate from one sample, sequenced in a study of long-term antiretroviral therapy in people with HIV. At the survey level, the v3.0 immunoSEQ assay was run. Sequencing used immunoSEQ multiplex PCR; TCRdb keeps in-frame clones, though not all of them. The sample includes 23,000 or so clones, roughly 80% seen only once; the top ten take around 6%. Sequences were derived from unsorted PBMCs, sampled 0.2 years after starting antiretroviral therapy. These receptors all stem from a woman younger than 45 with HIV.

The CDR3 loop is CASSRLQTQSRANVLTF. The CDR3 nucleotides are TGTGCCAGTAGTAGACTGCAGACACAAAGTCGGGCCAACGTCCTGACTTTC. This chain joins TRBV19 and TRBJ2-6; D ambiguous. CDR1 is LNHDA and CDR2 is SQIVND in the germline V gene (reference sequence). The length of the CDR3 is 17 residues. Trimming stripped 4 bases from V and 5 bases from J, with 18 bases between.

V and J are TRBV6-5 and TRBJ2-2; D is possibly TRBD1 or TRBD2 (5 bases each). This CDR3 spans 14 amino acids. In germline, CDR1 is MNHEY, CDR2 SVGAGI. The ends were cut back, 6 bases at V and 0 bases at J, with 8 bases in the middle. CDR3 DNA sequence: TGTGCCAGCAGGGGACGTGCGAACACCGGGGAGCTGTTTTTT. Translated: CASRGRANTGELFF.

The chain joins TRBV6-5 to TRBJ1-2; the D gene is possibly TRBD1 (6 bases). Germline CDR1 and CDR2: MNHEY and SVGAGI. This CDR3 comprises 14 residues. With 7 bases removed from V and 4 bases from J, the gap between germline ends came to 16 bases. CDR3 coding DNA: TGTGCCAGCACCAAGTCGGGGGGCGGCTATGGCTACACCTTC. It codes for CASTKSGGGYGYTF.

The chain has TRBV6-1 and TRBJ2-5; no definite D call. The CDR3 has 14 amino acids. V lost 3 bases and J 1 base, leaving 9 bases between the germline ends. The germline V gene has CDR1 MNHNS and CDR2 SASEGT. DNA for the CDR3: TGTGCCAGCAGTGAGCACTTATTCCAAGAGACCCAGTACTTC. This translates into CASSEHLFQETQYF.

The chain recombines TRBV9 with TRBJ2-1; D gene ambiguous. The CDR3 totals 12 residues. Trimming cost V 1 base and J 6 bases, with 5 bases left between them. The germline gives CDR1 SGDLS, CDR2 YYNGEE. CDR3 DNA sequence: TGTGCCAGCAGCGTACGGAGCAATGAGCAGTTCTTC. Translating it yields CASSVRSNEQFF.

The chain is built from TRBV5-6 and TRBJ2-5, with D uncertain. The CDR3 is 13 amino acids. Trimming stripped 0 bases from V and 7 bases from J, with 10 bases between. The germline gives CDR1 SGHDT, CDR2 YYEEEE. The CDR3 DNA sequence: TGTGCCAGCAGCTTGGCTCCCAAGGGGACCCAGTACTTC. Amino acid sequence: CASSLAPKGTQYF. Full variable domain (rest looked up from reference TRBV5-6 and TRBJ2-5): DAGVTQSPTHLIKTRGQQVTLRCSPKSGHDTVSWYQQALGQGPQFIFQYYEEEERQRGNFPDRFSGHQFPNYSSELNVNALLLGDSALYLCASSLAPKGTQYFGPGTRLLVL.

Only one count was recorded for this clone. V gene TRBV29-1 combines with J gene TRBJ1-4; D remains ambiguous. V was cut by 7 bases and J by 8 bases, with 11 bases left in between. In germline, CDR1 is SQVTM, CDR2 ANQGSEA. The CDR3 is 11 amino acids. This CDR3 reads CSAVVGEKLFF. The CDR3 coding sequence is TGCAGCGCAGTGGTTGGAGAAAAACTGTTTTTT.

This clone has only one observation. The DNA of the CDR3 is TGTGCCAGCAGCCACCGGGGGAATGAGCAGTTCTTC. Translation: CASSHRGNEQFF. This sequence joins TRBV11-2 and TRBJ2-1; the D gene is possibly TRBD2 (6 bases). The CDR3 consists of 12 residues. Trimming shortened V by 5 bases and J by 7 bases, and 9 bases separated the two germline ends. Germline CDR1 reads SGHAT; CDR2 reads FQNNGV.

V is TRBV19 and J is TRBJ2-2, with 9 bases that match TRBD1. CDR3 length equals 14 residues. In germline, CDR1 is LNHDA, CDR2 SQIVND (reference sequence). V lost 5 bases, J lost 5 bases, and 3 bases stayed unmatched. The CDR3 reads CASSGGQGTGELFF. The CDR3 DNA reads TGTGCCAGTAGTGGTGGACAGGGGACCGGGGAGCTGTTTTTT.

The V and J genes are TRBV28 and TRBJ2-5; 8 bases match TRBD2. The CDR3 runs to 15 residues. V trimming: 8 bases; J trimming: 1 base; junction bases outside the gene matches: 9. In germline, CDR1 is MDHEN, CDR2 SYDVKM. The CDR3 loop is CASASPGGVQETQYF. The DNA for the CDR3 is TGTGCCAGCGCGTCCCCCGGGGGGGTCCAAGAGACCCAGTACTTC.

For the CDR3, the DNA is TGTGCCAGCAGCAACCGCCTCGGACAGTACAATGAGCAGTTCTTC. It is translated as CASSNRLGQYNEQFF. The chain couples TRBV7-2 to TRBJ2-1, with a weak D call TRBD1 (6 bases). Trimming left V 5 bases short and J 4 bases short, with 15 bases between. The germline gives CDR1 SGHTA, CDR2 FQGNSA. The CDR3 spans 15 residues.

The J gene is TRBJ1-1, the V gene TRBV10-3; D is uncertain. This CDR3 has 13 residues. V dropped 3 bases and J dropped 4 bases, with 9 bases sitting between them. CDR1 and CDR2 from the germline V gene are ENHRY and SYGVKD. CDR3 nucleotides: TGTGCCATCAGTGAAAAATCATCCACTGAAGCTTTCTTT. As protein: CAISEKSSTEAFF.

The chain links TRBV6-1 to TRBJ2-7; 8 bases agree with TRBD1. The trim removed 6 bases at V and 0 bases at J, leaving 7 bases unmatched. Germline V gives CDR1 MNHNS, CDR2 SASEGT. The CDR3 runs 15 residues. Here the CDR3 DNA reads TGTGCCAGCAGGCCGACAGGGGTGAGCTCCTACGAGCAGTACTTC. This codes for CASRPTGVSSYEQYF.

This chain connects TRBV4-1 to TRBJ2-5; D gene uncertain. This CDR3 is 15 amino acids long. The germline V gene has CDR1 MGHRA and CDR2 YSYEKL. Trimming took 0 bases from V and 2 from J, leaving 10 bases between them. The CDR3 reads CASSQEFPVQETQYF. The CDR3 region has the DNA TGCGCCAGCAGCCAAGAATTTCCAGTACAAGAGACCCAGTACTTC.

The CDR3 protein is CASSSDGTDTQYF. The CDR3 DNA is TGTGCCAGCTCATCCGACGGCACAGATACGCAGTATTTT. The V call is TRBV18, the J call TRBJ2-3; D remains ambiguous. V dropped 5 bases and J dropped 1 base, with 7 bases sitting between them. This CDR3 contains 13 residues. From germline, CDR1 is KGHSH and CDR2 LQKENI. Full variable domain (outside the CDR3, taken from reference TRBV18 and TRBJ2-3): NAGVMQNPRHLVRRRGQEARLRCSPMKGHSHVYWYRQLPEEGLKFMVYLQKENIIDESGMPKERFSAEFPKEGPSILRIQQVVRGDSAAYFCASSSDGTDTQYFGPGTRLTVL.

CDR3 protein: CSVDNRRSWMGTIGQPQHF. DNA of the CDR3: TGCAGCGTTGACAACCGGCGCTCCTGGATGGGAACAATCGGGCAGCCCCAGCATTTT. The V and J genes are TRBV29-1 and TRBJ1-5, with D unclear. Germline CDR1 reads SQVTM; CDR2 reads ANQGSEA. The CDR3 covers 19 residues. V lost 3 bases, J lost 7 bases, and 31 bases lay in between.

The gene calls are TRBV13 and TRBJ1-1; 9 bases line up with TRBD1. Trimming removed 3 bases from V and 0 bases from J; junction bases left unmatched: 5. This CDR3 spans 16 amino acids. Germline assignment: CDR1 PRHDT and CDR2 FYEKMQ (reference sequence). The CDR3 DNA is TGTGCCAGCAGCTTCGGGACAGGGCCCATGAACACTGAAGCTTTCTTT. This encodes CASSFGTGPMNTEAFF.

The rearrangement links TRBV30 to TRBJ1-2; tentative D call: TRBD1 (5 bases). There are 14 residues in the CDR3. Germline V gives CDR1 GTSNPN, CDR2 SVGIG (reference sequence). V was cut by 5 bases and J by 6 bases, with 19 bases left in between. The CDR3 spells CAWWGRMIRNGYTF. CDR3 DNA: TGTGCCTGGTGGGGCAGAATGATCCGGAATGGCTACACCTTC.

This clone was observed once. V usage is TRBV15 and J usage is TRBJ1-1; D perhaps matches TRBD1 (5 bases). CDR1 and CDR2 (germline): LNHNV, YYDKDF (reference sequence). The CDR3 runs 13 residues. Trimming cost V 0 bases and J 7 bases, with 9 bases left between them. As DNA, the CDR3 is TGTGCCACCAGCAGAGATCAGGGTGTTGAAGCTTTCTTT. Residues: CATSRDQGVEAFF.

The J gene is TRBJ1-4, the V gene TRBV5-1; weak D call: TRBD1 (6 bases). Germline V gene data show CDR1 as SGHRS and CDR2 as YFSETQ. Trimming shortened V by 4 bases and J by 0 bases, and 13 bases separated the two germline ends. The CDR3 consists of 16 residues. This CDR3 reads CASSQGTPPTNEKLFF. CDR3 DNA sequence: TGCGCCAGCAGCCAGGGGACGCCCCCAACTAATGAAAAACTGTTTTTT.

This chain joins TRBV10-1 and TRBJ2-5, with 9 bases matching TRBD1. Germline CDR1 and CDR2: WNHNN and SYGVQD (reference sequence). V was clipped by 0 bases and J by 5 bases; unmatched bases: 7. The CDR3 length is 16 residues. CDR3 protein: CASSESRGQGEETQYF. CDR3 sequence (DNA): TGCGCCAGCAGTGAGTCTAGGGGACAGGGAGAGGAGACCCAGTACTTC.

The CDR3 coding sequence is TGTGCCAGTAAGGATGGGGGGGTCTTATATGGCTACACCTTC. Translated, it gives CASKDGGVLYGYTF. This rearrangement joins TRBV19 to TRBJ1-2, with a weak D call TRBD1 (5 bases). The CDR3 has 14 amino acids. Germline CDR1 LNHDA, CDR2 SQIVND (reference sequence). V was clipped by 7 bases and J by 5 bases, with 17 bases between them.

This chain links TRBV5-1 with TRBJ1-1; D remains unclear. The germline V and J ends were trimmed by 5 bases and 11 bases, with 16 bases remaining between them. CDR1 is SGHRS and CDR2 is YFSETQ in the germline V gene. The CDR3 is made up of 12 amino acids. The DNA of the CDR3 is TGCGCCAGCAGAGAGGTTGGAGCGAAGGCTTTCTTT. Its protein product is CASREVGAKAFF.

The chain combines TRBV4-1 with TRBJ2-1, with D perhaps matching TRBD2 (6 bases). Trimming removed 0 bases from V and 4 bases from J, with 10 bases in between. The CDR3 runs to 15 residues. From germline, CDR1 is MGHRA and CDR2 YSYEKL. The CDR3 DNA reads TGCGCCAGCAGCCAAGATGGAGGAGGGTACAATGAGCAGTTCTTC. Translation gives CASSQDGGGYNEQFF.

In this sample, this clone turned up a few times. J is TRBJ1-3 and V is TRBV11-2; D unresolved. V lost 4 bases to trimming and J lost 4 bases, with 8 bases between them. Germline V CDR1 and CDR2: SGHAT, FQNNGV. The CDR3 extends over 13 amino acids. The CDR3, as DNA: TGTGCCAGCAGCTCCTTTAAGGGAAACACCATATATTTT. Its protein product is CASSSFKGNTIYF.

This clone was seen once. The CDR3 DNA reads TGTGCCAGCCGGGGTATGGGTAACAATGAGCAGTTCTTC. The encoded protein is CASRGMGNNEQFF. The rearrangement joins TRBV6-5 to TRBJ2-1, with D possibly TRBD2 on 5 matching bases. The V end was cut by 8 bases, the J end by 5 bases, with 13 bases between. The CDR3 length is 13 residues. In germline, CDR1 is MNHEY, CDR2 SVGAGI.

The CDR3 region has the DNA TGCGCCAGCAGCTTGGATATAGGGCCGAACACTGAAGCTTTCTTT. Its protein is CASSLDIGPNTEAFF. The chain employs TRBV5-1 and TRBJ1-1; D is unresolved. Trimming took off 0 bases at V and 1 base at J, with 10 bases between the two ends. This CDR3 region has 15 residues. Germline V gives CDR1 SGHRS, CDR2 YFSETQ.

The table lists this clone with a count of one. Other nucleotide sequences in the sample specify the same CDR3. J is TRBJ2-6 and V is TRBV6-1; D remains unclear. This CDR3 has 15 residues. The germline CDR1 and CDR2 sequences are MNHNS and SASEGT. Trimming shortened V by 4 bases and J by 0 bases, and 7 bases separated the two germline ends. CDR3 protein: CASSGRASGANVLTF. Here the CDR3 DNA reads TGTGCCAGCAGTGGCCGGGCCTCTGGGGCCAACGTCCTGACTTTC.

V and J are TRBV5-1 and TRBJ2-5; D is possibly TRBD1 (5 bases). V lost 4 bases, J lost 2 bases, and 15 bases lay in between. The CDR3 consists of 15 residues. Germline V gene lookup returns CDR1 SGHRS and CDR2 YFSETQ. The CDR3 sequence is CASSRDRRTQETQYF. The CDR3, as DNA: TGCGCCAGCAGCCGCGACAGAAGGACACAAGAGACCCAGTACTTC.

The V gene is TRBV2, the J gene TRBJ2-5; TRBD2 aligns across 15 bases. CDR1 and CDR2 from the germline V gene are SNHLY and FYNNEI. The trim removed 4 bases at V and 2 bases at J, leaving 8 bases unmatched. This CDR3 has 18 residues. The CDR3 sequence is CASSAGLAGGRNQETQYF. The CDR3 nucleotides are TGTGCCAGCAGTGCGGGACTAGCGGGGGGACGAAATCAAGAGACCCAGTACTTC.

The CDR3 DNA reads as TGTGCCAGCAGCGGCCCAGTTGCTAACTATGGCTACACCTTC. It is translated as CASSGPVANYGYTF. The chain employs TRBV5-6 and TRBJ1-2; the D is unclear. Trimming pared 4 bases from V and 0 bases from J, leaving 10 bases between. CDR1 SGHDT and CDR2 YYEEEE come from the germline V gene. This CDR3 region has 14 residues.